Reported below is one T cell receptor (beta chain). CDR3 length equals 14 residues. Germline loops: CDR1 SGHRS, CDR2 YFSETQ. The junction had 5 bases not matched to a gene; V was cut back by 0 bases and J by 6 bases. Measured with immunoSEQ multiplex PCR; TCRdb has only the in-frame clones, and not every one. The profile shows 88,000 or so clones, about 90% of them singletons. The record originates from a study of T cell changes during pregnancy in multiple sclerosis. Sequencing was performed on peripheral blood, taken before pregnancy. This TCR was sampled from a female donor with multiple sclerosis, enrolled in a pregnancy study. The chain has TRBV5-1 and TRBJ2-7; 8 nucleotides agree with TRBD2. The CDR3 bases are TGCGCCAGCAGCTTGGGACTAGCGCAGGGCGAGCAGTACTTC. Translating it yields CASSLGLAQGEQYF.